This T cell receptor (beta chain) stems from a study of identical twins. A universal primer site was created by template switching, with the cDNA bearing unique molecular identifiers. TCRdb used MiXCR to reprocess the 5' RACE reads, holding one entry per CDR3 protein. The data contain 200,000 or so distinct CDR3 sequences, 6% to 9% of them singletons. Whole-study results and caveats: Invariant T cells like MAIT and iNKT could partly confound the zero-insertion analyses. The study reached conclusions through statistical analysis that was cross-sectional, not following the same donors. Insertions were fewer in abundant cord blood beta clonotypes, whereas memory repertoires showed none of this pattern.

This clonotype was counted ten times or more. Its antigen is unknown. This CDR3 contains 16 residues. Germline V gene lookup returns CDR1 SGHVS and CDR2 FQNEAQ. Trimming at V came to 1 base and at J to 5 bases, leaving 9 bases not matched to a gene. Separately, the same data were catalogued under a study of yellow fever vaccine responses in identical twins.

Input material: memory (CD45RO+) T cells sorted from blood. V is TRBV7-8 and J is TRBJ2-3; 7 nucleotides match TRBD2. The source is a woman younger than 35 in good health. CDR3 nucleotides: TGTGCCAGCAGCTTAGGACTAGCCCTAAAAGAAGATACGCAGTATTTT. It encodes CASSLGLALKEDTQYF.